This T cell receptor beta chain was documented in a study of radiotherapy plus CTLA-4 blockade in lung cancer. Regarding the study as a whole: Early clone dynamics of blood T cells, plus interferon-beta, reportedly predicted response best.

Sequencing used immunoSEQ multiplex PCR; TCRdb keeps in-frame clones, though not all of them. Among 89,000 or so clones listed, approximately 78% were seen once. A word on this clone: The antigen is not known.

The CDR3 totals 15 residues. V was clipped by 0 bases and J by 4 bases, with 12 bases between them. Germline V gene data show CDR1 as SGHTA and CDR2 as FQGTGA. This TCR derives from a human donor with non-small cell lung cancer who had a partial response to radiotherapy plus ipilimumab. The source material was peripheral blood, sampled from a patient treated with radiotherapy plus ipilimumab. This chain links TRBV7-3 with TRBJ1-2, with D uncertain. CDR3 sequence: CASSLTRGTVYGYTF. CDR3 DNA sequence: TGTGCCAGCAGCTTAACGCGGGGAACTGTCTATGGCTACACCTTC.